These 26 T cell receptor beta chains came from one sample sequenced in a study of T cell responses to AZD1222 COVID-19 vaccine. TCRdb's copy holds only in-frame clones and misses some; the assay was immunoSEQ multiplex PCR. The sample has 140,000 to 150,000 clones, approximately 78% seen once. Source: peripheral blood, taken on day 0 of MenACWY control vaccination. The source is an adult in good health.

This clone was picked up a small number of times. The chain recombines TRBV7-9 with TRBJ2-1, with D possibly being TRBD1 or TRBD2 (6 bases each). The CDR3 is made up of 15 amino acids. V gave up 1 base and J gave up 4 bases, with 11 bases separating them. Germline lookup yields CDR1 SEHNR and CDR2 FQNEAQ (reference sequence). The CDR3 region has the DNA TGTGCCAGCAGCTTAGATGGGGGGCATTACAATGAGCAGTTCTTC. Translation: CASSLDGGHYNEQFF.

The V gene is TRBV30, the J gene TRBJ1-2; 7 bases fit TRBD1. The CDR3 spans 13 residues. The junction had 10 bases not matched to a gene; V was cut back by 8 bases and J by 4 bases. Germline CDR1 and CDR2: GTSNPN and SVGIG (reference sequence). The CDR3 DNA follows: TGTGCCAATAACAGGGGAAAGGGCTATGGCTACACCTTC. Encoded protein: CANNRGKGYGYTF.

The CDR3 is CASSSRQGSETYEQYF. The CDR3 coding sequence is TGCGCCAGCAGCTCCAGACAGGGCTCCGAAACCTACGAGCAGTACTTC. The gene calls are TRBV5-1 and TRBJ2-7; 7 bases match TRBD1. In germline, CDR1 is SGHRS, CDR2 YFSETQ. The CDR3 spans 16 residues. V lost 3 bases to trimming and J lost 2 bases; unmatched junction nucleotides: 11.

The V and J genes are TRBV9 and TRBJ1-5; D uncertain. With 0 bases removed from V and 5 bases from J, the gap between germline ends came to 6 bases. CDR1 is SGDLS, CDR2 YYNGEE, per germline. This CDR3 has 13 amino acids. In DNA, the CDR3 is TGTGCCAGCAGCGTAGACCTAGATCAGCCCCAGCATTTT. Its protein product is CASSVDLDQPQHF.

This chain links TRBV18 with TRBJ1-3; D call uncertain. V was pared by 2 bases and J by 2 bases, with 10 bases between. Germline V CDR1 and CDR2: KGHSH, LQKENI. The CDR3 length is 15 residues. The CDR3 spells CASSPVSVTGNTIYF. CDR3 nucleotides: TGTGCCAGCTCACCAGTTAGTGTGACTGGAAACACCATATATTTT.

This chain joins TRBV4-2 and TRBJ2-1; D possibly corresponds to TRBD2 (5 bases). The CDR3 runs 15 residues. Germline lookup yields CDR1 LGHNA and CDR2 YNFKEQ. Deletions cut 4 bases from V and 8 bases from J, with 18 bases between. As DNA, the CDR3 is TGTGCCAGCAGCCCTGGGAGCTTATCCCTGTATGAGCAGTTCTTC. Translation gives CASSPGSLSLYEQFF.

The V gene is TRBV4-2, the J gene TRBJ1-4, with TRBD1 identical over 9 bases. The CDR3 extends over 16 amino acids. Germline lookup yields CDR1 LGHNA and CDR2 YNFKEQ. V shed 4 bases, J shed 6 bases, and the junction held 9 bases outside the gene matches. Here the CDR3 DNA reads TGTGCCAGCAGCCTGTGGGCCGGGACAGGGTATGAAAAACTGTTTTTT. Translated: CASSLWAGTGYEKLFF.

V gene TRBV5-1 combines with J gene TRBJ1-2; TRBD1 agrees at 7 bases. The V segment lost 4 bases and the J segment 3 bases; nucleotides outside the gene matches: 9. This CDR3 region has 15 residues. CDR1 and CDR2 from the germline V gene are SGHRS and YFSETQ. The CDR3, as DNA: TGCGCCAGCAGCCTTGGACAGGCAGTAGACTATGGCTACACCTTC. Translating gives CASSLGQAVDYGYTF. The full variable domain, rest sourced from reference TRBV5-1 and TRBJ1-2, is KAGVTQTPRYLIKTRGQQVTLSCSPISGHRSVSWYQQTPGQGLQFLFEYFSETQRNKGNFPGRFSGRQFSNSRSEMNVSTLELGDSALYLCASSLGQAVDYGYTFGSGTRLTVV.

This clone appeared a few times. This chain links TRBV19 with TRBJ1-1; D is perhaps TRBD1 (6 bases). V lost 9 bases and J 5 bases, leaving 19 bases between the germline ends. The V gene's germline CDR1 is LNHDA and CDR2 SQIVND (reference sequence). This CDR3 has 14 residues. This chain's CDR3 is CASSPGGGLTEAFF. As DNA, the CDR3 is TGTGCCAGCAGCCCCGGGGGGGGGCTTACTGAAGCTTTCTTT.

The chain recombines TRBV5-1 with TRBJ2-7; the D is unclear. The CDR3 contains 14 residues. Germline values: CDR1 SGHRS, CDR2 YFSETQ. V shed 0 bases and J shed 3 bases, with 10 bases lying between them. The DNA for the CDR3 is TGCGCCAGCAGCTTGGTAGGGTCTGACTACGAGCAGTACTTC. Its translation: CASSLVGSDYEQYF.

The chain uses TRBV19 and TRBJ1-2, with D unclear. Trimming took off 6 bases at V and 4 bases at J, with 9 bases between the two ends. Germline V gives CDR1 LNHDA, CDR2 SQIVND (reference sequence). This CDR3 is built from 12 residues. The CDR3 sequence is CASSVRTYGYTF. CDR3 DNA sequence: TGTGCCAGTAGCGTCCGTACCTATGGCTACACCTTC.

The chain has TRBV11-2 and TRBJ2-3, with TRBD2 matching 7 bases. Germline CDR1 and CDR2: SGHAT and FQNNGV. This CDR3 is built from 14 residues. V lost 7 bases and J lost 2; bases outside the gene matches: 6. The CDR3 bases are TGTGCCAGCATCCCCGGGGGGACCACAGATACGCAGTATTTT. Its translation: CASIPGGTTDTQYF.

The chain recombines TRBV7-9 with TRBJ2-7; 12 nucleotides align to TRBD1. Germline assignment: CDR1 SEHNR and CDR2 FQNEAQ (reference sequence). V lost 5 bases to trimming and J lost 3 bases; unmatched junction nucleotides: 5. This CDR3 is built from 15 residues. CDR3 in amino acids: CASSGGQGAFYEQYF. The CDR3 DNA reads as TGTGCCAGCAGCGGGGGACAGGGGGCGTTCTACGAGCAGTACTTC.

The V call is TRBV19, the J call TRBJ1-2; the match to TRBD1 covers 9 bases. The ends lost 3 bases at V and 2 bases at J; junction bases unmatched: 7. Per the germline V gene, CDR1 is LNHDA and CDR2 is SQIVND (reference sequence). The CDR3 spans 16 residues. Here the CDR3 DNA reads TGTGCCAGTAGTATTATCATCGGACAGGGGAACTATGGCTACACCTTC. It specifies CASSIIIGQGNYGYTF.

The rearrangement links TRBV7-6 to TRBJ2-5; no clear D. CDR1 and CDR2 from the germline V gene are SGHVS and FNYEAQ. The ends were cut back, 0 bases at V and 1 base at J, with 9 bases in the middle. CDR3 size: 15 residues. Here the CDR3 DNA reads TGTGCCAGCAGCTTAGCACAGACGAGCCAAGAGACCCAGTACTTC. It codes for CASSLAQTSQETQYF.

The sample holds a few counts of this clone. The chain employs TRBV5-4 and TRBJ2-5, with D tentatively TRBD2 (5 bases). Between the trimmed V and J ends, which lost 4 bases and 2 bases, there was a span of 18 bases. The CDR3 is 16 residues long. Germline assignment: CDR1 SGHNT and CDR2 YYREEE (reference sequence). The CDR3 reads CASSPGGNTGQETQYF. Here the CDR3 DNA reads TGTGCCAGCAGCCCCGGAGGCAACACCGGGCAAGAGACCCAGTACTTC.

The CDR3 loop is CSASEGSDTGELFF. The CDR3 DNA reads TGCAGTGCTAGTGAAGGGTCGGACACCGGGGAGCTGTTTTTT. The rearrangement joins TRBV20-1 to TRBJ2-2; D gene ambiguous. There are 14 residues in the CDR3. CDR1 DFQATT and CDR2 SNEGSKA come from the germline V gene (reference sequence). The V end lost 3 bases, the J end lost 3 bases, and 11 bases lay between the germline ends.

This clone was observed once. The genes are TRBV4-1 and TRBJ1-1; D perhaps matches TRBD1 (6 bases). Deletions cut 4 bases from V and 3 bases from J, with 21 bases between. CDR1 is MGHRA and CDR2 is YSYEKL in the germline V gene. This CDR3 spans 17 amino acids. The CDR3 loop is CASSRTRMRTEDTEAFF. DNA of the CDR3: TGCGCCAGCAGCCGGACCCGAATGCGGACAGAGGACACTGAAGCTTTCTTT.

This clone was seen once. The chain recombines TRBV5-5 with TRBJ1-1, with no clear D. Germline V gene lookup returns CDR1 SGHKS and CDR2 YYEKEE (reference sequence). V gave up 1 base and J gave up 4 bases, with 17 bases separating them. CDR3 size: 16 residues. This CDR3 reads CASSLPWGSVSTEAFF. The CDR3 DNA is TGTGCCAGCAGCTTGCCGTGGGGTTCCGTCAGCACTGAAGCTTTCTTT.

This clone was seen more than once but under ten times. CDR3 coding DNA: TGTGCCAGCAGCTTCCCATCCTCTAACTATGGCTACACCTTC. It encodes CASSFPSSNYGYTF. The chain carries TRBV5-6 and TRBJ1-2; D remains ambiguous. CDR1 is SGHDT and CDR2 is YYEEEE in the germline V gene. This CDR3 has 14 amino acids. The V and J ends lost 2 bases and 0 bases respectively, with 8 bases between them.

The CDR3 nucleotides read TGTGCCAGCAGCGTAGTCATCGAGCTTTCACCCCTCCACTTT. It translates to CASSVVIELSPLHF. V and J are TRBV9 and TRBJ1-6; D uncertain. In germline, CDR1 is SGDLS, CDR2 YYNGEE. There are 14 residues in the CDR3. V shed 0 bases and J shed 9 bases, with 10 bases lying between them.

The V gene is TRBV11-1, the J gene TRBJ2-1; TRBD2 matches 9 bases. V shed 6 bases and J 6 bases; nucleotides not matched to a gene: 12. The CDR3 runs to 16 residues. The germline gives CDR1 SGHAT, CDR2 FQDESV (reference sequence). This chain's CDR3 is CASSHPERGVGNEQFF. In DNA form, the CDR3 reads TGTGCCAGCAGTCATCCGGAGCGGGGGGTCGGCAATGAGCAGTTCTTC. The full variable domain, completed using reference TRBV11-1 and TRBJ2-1, is EAEVAQSPRYKITEKSQAVAFWCDPISGHATLYWYRQILGQGPELLVQFQDESVVDDSQLPKDRFSAERLKGVDSTLKIQPAELGDSAMYLCASSHPERGVGNEQFFGPGTRLTVL.

The chain has TRBV6-1 and TRBJ1-6, with D maybe TRBD1 (5 bases). This CDR3 region has 17 residues. Trimming took off 2 bases at V and 0 bases at J, with 11 bases between the two ends. From germline, CDR1 is MNHNS and CDR2 SASEGT. The CDR3 region has the DNA TGTGCCAGCAGTGAAAGCGTGAGGGGCTCCTATAATTCACCCCTCCACTTT. Translated, it gives CASSESVRGSYNSPLHF.

The rearrangement uses TRBV7-3 and TRBJ2-7; D remains ambiguous. CDR3 length: 14 amino acids. Germline CDR1 and CDR2: SGHTA and FQGTGA. Trimming removed 4 bases at V and 0 bases at J, with 10 bases between. CDR3 region: CASSSGHSSYEQYF. The CDR3 nucleotides read TGTGCCAGCAGCTCCGGGCACAGCTCCTACGAGCAGTACTTC.

In this sample, this clone turned up a few times. The chain couples TRBV3-1 (or the pseudogene TRBV3-2) to TRBJ2-1, with a possible D match to TRBD1 (6 bases). V dropped 0 bases and J dropped 7 bases, with 22 bases sitting between them. Germline V lookup: CDR1 LGHDT, CDR2 YNNKEL (reference sequence). This CDR3 has 18 residues. CDR3 residues: CASSQDRVRPGVRNEQFF. CDR3 nucleotides: TGTGCCAGCAGCCAAGATCGGGTACGTCCAGGGGTGAGGAATGAGCAGTTCTTC.

The rearrangement links TRBV30 to TRBJ2-2; D gene uncertain. The CDR3 length is 14 residues. Germline V gene data show CDR1 as GTSNPN and CDR2 as SVGIG (reference sequence). V lost 2 bases, J lost 7 bases, and 14 bases lay in between. The chain's CDR3 is CAWSRVLSGGELFF. CDR3 DNA sequence: TGTGCCTGGAGTAGGGTCCTCAGTGGCGGGGAGCTGTTTTTT.